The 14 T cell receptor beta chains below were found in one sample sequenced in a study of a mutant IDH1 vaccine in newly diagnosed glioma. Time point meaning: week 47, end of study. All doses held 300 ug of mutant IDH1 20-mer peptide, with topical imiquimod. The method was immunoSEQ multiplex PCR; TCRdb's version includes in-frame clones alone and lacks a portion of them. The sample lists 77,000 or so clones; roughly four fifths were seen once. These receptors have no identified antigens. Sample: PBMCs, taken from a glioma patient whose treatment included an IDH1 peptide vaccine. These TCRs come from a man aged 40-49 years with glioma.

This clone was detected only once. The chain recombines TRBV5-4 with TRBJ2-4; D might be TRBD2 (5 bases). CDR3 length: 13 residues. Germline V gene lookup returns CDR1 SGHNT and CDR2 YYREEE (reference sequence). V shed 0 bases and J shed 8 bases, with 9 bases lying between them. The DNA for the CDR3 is TGTGCCAGCAGCTTGGACGTCGGGGACATTCAGTACTTC. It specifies CASSLDVGDIQYF.

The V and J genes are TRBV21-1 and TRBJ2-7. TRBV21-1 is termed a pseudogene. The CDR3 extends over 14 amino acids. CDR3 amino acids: CASSNRDGPYEQYF. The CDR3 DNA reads TGTGCCAGCAGCAACCGGGACGGGCCCTACGAGCAGTACTTC.

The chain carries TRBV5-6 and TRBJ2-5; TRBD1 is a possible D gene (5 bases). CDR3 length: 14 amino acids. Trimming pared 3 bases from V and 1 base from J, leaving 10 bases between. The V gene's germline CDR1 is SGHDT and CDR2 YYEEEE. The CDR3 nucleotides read TGTGCCAGCAGCTCAGCAGGGATCCAAGAGACCCAGTACTTC. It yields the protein CASSSAGIQETQYF.

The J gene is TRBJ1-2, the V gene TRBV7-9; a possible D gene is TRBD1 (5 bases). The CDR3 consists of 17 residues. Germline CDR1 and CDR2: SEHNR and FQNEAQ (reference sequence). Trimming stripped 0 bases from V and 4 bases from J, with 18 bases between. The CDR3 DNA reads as TGTGCCAGCAGCTTAGCTCCGGGACGAGGGATCTCCTATGGCTACACCTTC. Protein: CASSLAPGRGISYGYTF.

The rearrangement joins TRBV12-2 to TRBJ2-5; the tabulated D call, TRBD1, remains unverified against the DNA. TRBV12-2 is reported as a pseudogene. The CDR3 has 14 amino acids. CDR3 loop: CASRLGASQETQYF. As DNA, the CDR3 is TGTGCAAGTCGCTTAGGGGCCAGCCAAGAGACCCAGTACTTC.

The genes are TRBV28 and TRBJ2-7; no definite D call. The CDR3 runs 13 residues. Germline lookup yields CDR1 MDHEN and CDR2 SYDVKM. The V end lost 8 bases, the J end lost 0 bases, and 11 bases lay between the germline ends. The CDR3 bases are TGTGCCAGCGTACATTCAAGCTCCTACGAGCAGTACTTC. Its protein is CASVHSSSYEQYF.

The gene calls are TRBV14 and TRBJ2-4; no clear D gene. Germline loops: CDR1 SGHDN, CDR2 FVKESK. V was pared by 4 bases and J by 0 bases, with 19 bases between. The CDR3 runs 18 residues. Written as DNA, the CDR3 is TGTGCCAGCAGCCTCGGGCGTTCCGGGCCGCTAGCCAAAAACATTCAGTACTTC. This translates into CASSLGRSGPLAKNIQYF.

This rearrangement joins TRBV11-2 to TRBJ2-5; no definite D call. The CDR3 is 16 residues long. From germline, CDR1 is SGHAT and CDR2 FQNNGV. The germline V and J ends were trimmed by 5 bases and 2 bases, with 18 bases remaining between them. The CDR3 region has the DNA TGTGCCAGCAGCCCCGAGTATCTCCCGGTACAAGAGACCCAGTACTTC. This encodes CASSPEYLPVQETQYF.

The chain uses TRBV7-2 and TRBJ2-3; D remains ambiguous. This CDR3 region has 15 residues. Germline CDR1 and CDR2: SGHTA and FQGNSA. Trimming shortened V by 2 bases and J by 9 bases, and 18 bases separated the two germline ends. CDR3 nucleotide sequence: TGTGCCAGCAGCTTAAGCGTTGGTCCCCAAAGCACGCAGTATTTT. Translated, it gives CASSLSVGPQSTQYF. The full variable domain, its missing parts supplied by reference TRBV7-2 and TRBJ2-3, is GAGVSQSPSNKVTEKGKDVELRCDPISGHTALYWYRQSLGQGLEFLIYFQGNSAPDKSGLPSDRFSAERTGGSVSTLTIQRTQQEDSAVYLCASSLSVGPQSTQYFGPGTRLTVL.

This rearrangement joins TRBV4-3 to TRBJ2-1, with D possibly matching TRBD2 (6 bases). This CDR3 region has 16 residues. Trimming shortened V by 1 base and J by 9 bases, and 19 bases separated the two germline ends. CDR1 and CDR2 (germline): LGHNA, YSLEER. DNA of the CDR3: TGCGCCAGCAGCCAAGTTTTCTCTGGGCTAGCGACTGAGCAGTTCTTC. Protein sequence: CASSQVFSGLATEQFF.

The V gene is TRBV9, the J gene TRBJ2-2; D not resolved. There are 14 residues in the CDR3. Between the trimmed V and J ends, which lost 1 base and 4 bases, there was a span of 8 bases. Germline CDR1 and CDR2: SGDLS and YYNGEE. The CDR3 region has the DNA TGTGCCAGCAGCGTATATGGAAGCACCGGGGAGCTGTTTTTT. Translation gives CASSVYGSTGELFF.

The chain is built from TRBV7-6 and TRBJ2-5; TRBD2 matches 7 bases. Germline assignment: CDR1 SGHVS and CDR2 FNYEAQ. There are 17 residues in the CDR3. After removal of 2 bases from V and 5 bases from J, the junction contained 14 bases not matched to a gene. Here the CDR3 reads CASSLRASAGSFETQYF. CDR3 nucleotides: TGTGCCAGCAGCTTACGCGCATCAGCGGGGTCCTTTGAGACCCAGTACTTC.

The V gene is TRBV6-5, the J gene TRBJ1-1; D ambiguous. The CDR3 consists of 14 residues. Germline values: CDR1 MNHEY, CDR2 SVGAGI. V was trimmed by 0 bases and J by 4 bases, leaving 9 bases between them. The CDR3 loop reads CASSYSVESTEAFF. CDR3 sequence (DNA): TGTGCCAGCAGTTACTCGGTGGAGAGCACTGAAGCTTTCTTT.

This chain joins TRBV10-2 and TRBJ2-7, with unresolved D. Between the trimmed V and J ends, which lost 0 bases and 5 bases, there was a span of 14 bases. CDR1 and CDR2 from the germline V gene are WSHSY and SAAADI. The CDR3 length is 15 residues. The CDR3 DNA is TGCGCCAGCAGTGAGTCAAGGTTAAGAAGGGACGAGCAGTACTTC. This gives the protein CASSESRLRRDEQYF.